The TCR beta chain under discussion was sequenced for a study of neoadjuvant nivolumab and ipilimumab in lung cancer. Study results and caveats: Only two of four nivolumab-treated tumors gained richness and clonality by surgery. Higher pretherapy blood TCR richness went with higher resected-tumor richness.

The protocol was immunoSEQ multiplex PCR, while the TCRdb copy is restricted to in-frame clones and leaves out a portion. This table holds about 9,700 clones, approximately 71% found once. With respect to this clone: Its antigen is still unknown.

The TCR sequence derives from an adult with non-small cell lung cancer. Some clones in this sample may be carry-over from other donors' samples. The input for sequencing was tumor tissue, taken after neoadjuvant nivolumab, alone or with ipilimumab, at or shortly before surgery.

CDR3 in DNA: TGTGCCAGCAGTTACTCCGGGACAGGGGAGACTGAAGCTTTCTTT. Its translation is CASSYSGTGETEAFF. This rearrangement joins TRBV6-5 to TRBJ1-1; 10 nucleotides agree with TRBD1. J lost 5 bases, V lost 0 bases, and 3 bases had no gene match. Germline loops: CDR1 MNHEY, CDR2 SVGAGI. This CDR3 is 15 amino acids long.